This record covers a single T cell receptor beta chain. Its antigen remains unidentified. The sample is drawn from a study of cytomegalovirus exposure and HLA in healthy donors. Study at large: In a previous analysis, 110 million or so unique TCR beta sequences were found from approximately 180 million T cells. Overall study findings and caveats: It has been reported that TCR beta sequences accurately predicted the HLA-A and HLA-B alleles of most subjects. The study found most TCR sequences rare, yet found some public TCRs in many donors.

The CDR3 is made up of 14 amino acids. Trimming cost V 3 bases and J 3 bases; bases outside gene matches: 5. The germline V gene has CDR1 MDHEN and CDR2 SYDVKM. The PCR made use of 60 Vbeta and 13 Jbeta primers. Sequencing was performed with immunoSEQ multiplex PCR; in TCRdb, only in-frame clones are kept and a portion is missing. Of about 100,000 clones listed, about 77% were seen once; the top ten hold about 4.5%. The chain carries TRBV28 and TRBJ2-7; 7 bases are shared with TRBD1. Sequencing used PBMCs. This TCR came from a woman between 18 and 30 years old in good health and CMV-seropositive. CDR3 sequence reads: CASSLAGTDYEQYF. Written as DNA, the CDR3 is TGTGCCAGCAGTTTGGCCGGGACAGACTACGAGCAGTACTTC.